The rows below give T cell receptor beta chains drawn from one sample of a study of blood T cell repertoires in COVID-19. Using immunoSEQ multiplex PCR, the repertoire was profiled, and TCRdb retains in-frame clones only, with some absent. The sample carries about 140,000 clones, 70% to 85% recorded once. The sample consisted of peripheral blood. These receptors all stem from a woman of 80 years or more in a cohort sampled during active or convalescent COVID-19. Each CDR3 is given with its conserved first and last residue. A D gene is named only where the DNA matches it firmly. Clone size is stated in some rows and not others, as once, few, many or a class when expanded.

CDR3,DNA,V,size,D,J
CASSQRGASSPLHF,TGTGCCAGCAGCCAACGGGGGGCGTCCTCACCCCTCCACTTT,TRBV3-1/TRBV3-2,.,.,TRBJ1-6
CASSFKGTSGGKNNEQFF,TGTGCCAGCAGCTTTAAAGGGACTAGCGGGGGAAAAAACAATGAGCAGTTCTTC,TRBV5-4,once,TRBD2,TRBJ2-1
CASSPSGTSNEKLFF,TGTGCCAGCTCACCATCCGGGACTTCTAATGAAAAACTGTTTTTT,TRBV18,.,.,TRBJ1-4
CASSPGGNYGYTF,TGTGCCAGCTCCCCCGGAGGGAACTATGGCTACACCTTC,TRBV18,.,.,TRBJ1-2
CASSLLAGVTGELFF,TGTGCCAGTAGTCTCCTAGCGGGGGTTACCGGGGAGCTGTTTTTT,TRBV19,.,TRBD2,TRBJ2-2
CASSPAGGTAQHF,TGCGCCAGCAGCCCGGCAGGTGGCACAGCCCAGCATTTT,TRBV5-1,.,.,TRBJ1-5
CASSQTGTSQETQYF,TGTGCCAGCAGCCAAACAGGGACTAGCCAAGAGACCCAGTACTTC,TRBV4-2,few,TRBD2,TRBJ2-5
CASSLGGSFYEQYF,TGCGCCAGCAGCTTGGGAGGGTCTTTCTACGAGCAGTACTTC,TRBV5-1,.,.,TRBJ2-7
CASSPVRGSNYGYTF,TGTGCCAGCAGCCCAGTGAGAGGGTCTAACTATGGCTACACCTTC,TRBV9,once,.,TRBJ1-2
CASSYSVGANYGYTF,TGTGCCAGCAGTTACTCGGTAGGGGCAAACTATGGCTACACCTTC,TRBV6-5,.,.,TRBJ1-2
CASSFRENTEAFF,TGTGCCAGCAGTTTTAGAGAGAACACTGAAGCTTTCTTT,TRBV2,.,.,TRBJ1-1
CASSSYRAGSYGYTF,TGTGCCAGCAGCTCCTACAGGGCTGGGAGCTATGGCTACACCTTC,TRBV5-5,.,.,TRBJ1-2
CASSESIGYTF,TGTGCCAGCAGTGAAAGCATCGGCTACACCTTC,TRBV6-1,.,.,TRBJ1-2
CASERGGRETQYF,TGTGCCAGCGAGCGGGGGGGTCGGGAGACCCAGTACTTC,TRBV7-2,.,TRBD2,TRBJ2-5
CASSRGLIETQYF,TGTGCCAGCAGTAGGGGCTTGATCGAGACCCAGTACTTC,TRBV2,.,.,TRBJ2-5
CASSSFTGTRETQYF,TGCGCCAGCAGCTCTTTTACAGGGACCCGAGAGACCCAGTACTTC,TRBV5-1,.,.,TRBJ2-5
CASRVGVANEKLFF,TGTGCCAGCAGAGTAGGGGTGGCTAATGAAAAACTGTTTTTT,TRBV7-9,.,.,TRBJ1-4
CASGWRAGEETQYF,TGTGCTAGTGGTTGGAGGGCGGGGGAAGAGACCCAGTACTTC,TRBV12-5,.,TRBD2,TRBJ2-5
CASSLLGRDNYGYTF,TGTGCCAGCAGTTTACTGGGGCGGGATAACTATGGCTACACCTTC,TRBV27,.,.,TRBJ1-2
CASSLIQNTEAFF,TGTGCCAGCAGCTTGATACAGAACACTGAAGCTTTCTTT,TRBV7-8,.,.,TRBJ1-1
CSGGRGYEQYF,TGCAGCGGGGGGAGAGGCTACGAGCAGTACTTC,TRBV29-1,.,.,TRBJ2-7
CASSDPGRFIQETQYF,TGTGCCAGCAGTGACCCGGGAAGGTTCATCCAAGAGACCCAGTACTTC,TRBV6-4,few,.,TRBJ2-5
CASKDSRYSNYGYTF,TGTGCCAGCAAGGACAGCCGGTACTCTAACTATGGCTACACCTTC,TRBV6-5,.,.,TRBJ1-2
CASSPLTGTEAYGYTF,TGTGCCAGCTCACCGTTGACCGGGACAGAGGCCTATGGCTACACCTTC,TRBV18,once,TRBD1,TRBJ1-2
CASSLGLAGTTDTQYF,TGTGCCAGCAGCTTGGGACTAGCGGGGACCACAGATACGCAGTATTTT,TRBV5-4,.,TRBD2,TRBJ2-3
CASRLQGVAFF,TGTGCCAGCAGGCTACAGGGAGTAGCTTTCTTT,TRBV12-3/TRBV12-4,.,.,TRBJ1-1
CASSQEQALEAFF,TGTGCCAGCAGCCAAGAGCAGGCTCTCGAAGCTTTCTTT,TRBV4-2,.,.,TRBJ1-1
CASSLWNQWAYLDYGYTF,TGTGCCAGCAGTTTATGGAACCAATGGGCTTACTTAGACTATGGCTACACCTTC,TRBV28,.,.,TRBJ1-2
CSAGPETQYF,TGCAGTGCTGGCCCGGAGACCCAGTACTTC,TRBV20-1,.,.,TRBJ2-5
CAINGDRSYEQYF,TGTGCCATCAACGGGGACAGATCCTACGAGCAGTACTTC,TRBV10-3,.,TRBD1,TRBJ2-7
CASSFSGVRGGKQETQYF,TGTGCCAGTAGCTTTTCGGGGGTGAGGGGAGGCAAACAAGAGACCCAGTACTTC,TRBV19,once,.,TRBJ2-5
CASAGQVNQPQHF,TGTGCCAGCGCGGGACAGGTCAATCAGCCCCAGCATTTT,TRBV6-5,many,TRBD1,TRBJ1-5
CASRRTDREETQYF,TGTGCCAGCAGACGAACGGACAGGGAAGAGACCCAGTACTTC,TRBV7-9,few,TRBD1,TRBJ2-5
CASSVGTTGTDTEAFF,TGTGCCAGCAGCGTAGGGACGACAGGGACCGACACTGAAGCTTTCTTT,TRBV9,.,TRBD1,TRBJ1-1
CASSAGGGQETQYF,TGTGCCAGCAGCGCCGGGGGGGGACAAGAGACCCAGTACTTC,TRBV5-4,.,TRBD2,TRBJ2-5
CASSSWGLADTQYF,TGTGCCAGCAGTTCCTGGGGGCTCGCAGATACGCAGTATTTT,TRBV6-6,.,.,TRBJ2-3
CASSQDGPRVLNEKLFF,TGTGCCAGCAGCCAAGATGGGCCCCGAGTTCTTAATGAAAAACTGTTTTTT,TRBV4-2,.,.,TRBJ1-4
CASSLNRGLPNQPQHF,TGTGCCAGCAGCTTAAACAGGGGCCTACCGAATCAGCCCCAGCATTTT,TRBV5-6,few,TRBD1,TRBJ1-5
CASSPRGVLGNTIYF,TGTGCCAGCAGCCCCCGGGGGGTCCTTGGAAACACCATATATTTT,TRBV7-9,once,.,TRBJ1-3
CASSSRTSVHEQFF,TGTGCCAGCAGCTCCAGGACTAGCGTCCATGAGCAGTTCTTC,TRBV7-2,once,TRBD2,TRBJ2-1
CASGLQGWSEQYF,TGTGCTAGTGGTTTACAGGGGTGGTCCGAGCAGTACTTC,TRBV12-5,.,TRBD1,TRBJ2-7
CASSVTGGVGQPQHF,TGTGCCAGCAGCGTTACAGGGGGCGTCGGTCAGCCCCAGCATTTT,TRBV7-2,.,TRBD1,TRBJ1-5
CARSFQGSGANVLTF,TGTGCCAGAAGCTTCCAGGGGTCTGGGGCCAACGTCCTGACTTTC,TRBV5-3,.,.,TRBJ2-6
CASSAAGGGTGELFF,TGTGCCAGCAGCGCCGCCGGCGGGGGCACCGGGGAGCTGTTTTTT,TRBV9,many,TRBD2,TRBJ2-2
CASKGFNYGYTF,TGTGCCAGTAAGGGGTTCAACTATGGCTACACCTTC,TRBV3-1/TRBV3-2,.,.,TRBJ1-2
CAISHRDTEAFF,TGTGCCATCAGTCACAGGGACACTGAAGCTTTCTTT,TRBV10-3,few,.,TRBJ1-1
CASTRDGLNYEQYF,TGTGCTAGCACCCGGGACGGACTAAACTACGAGCAGTACTTC,TRBV12-5,.,.,TRBJ2-7